This TCR beta chain is from a study of CD8 T cells in ankylosing spondylitis. Study-wide results and limits: Researchers reportedly found disease-linked clones significantly enriched in matched ankylosing spondylitis synovial fluid. For ankylosing spondylitis blood, a TCR beta motif of 8 or 9 highly homologous variants appeared characteristic. Some of these motif variants have turned up before, in reports on reactive arthritis synovial fluid and blood.

Molecular-barcoded quantitative 5'-RACE produced these TCR beta libraries. TCRdb reprocessed the 5' RACE reads with MiXCR, giving one entry per CDR3 protein. The sample has approximately 100,000 distinct CDR3 sequences; roughly 8.3% are singletons. This CDR3 region has 15 residues. The V gene lost 3 bases and the J gene lost 7 bases, with 15 bases spanning the gap. CDR1 and CDR2 (germline): SGHTA, FQGNSA. This clonotype was picked up many times. Its antigen is currently unknown. The chain links TRBV7-2 to TRBJ2-2; D is perhaps TRBD1 (8 bases). The specimen was blood, either unsorted or a sorted T cell fraction (not recorded which). The TCR comes from a male donor with ankylosing spondylitis or in good health (not recorded which). The CDR3 DNA sequence: TGTGCCAGCAGCTTCGACAGGGGAGGGATCGGGGAGCTGTTTTTT. This translates into CASSFDRGGIGELFF.